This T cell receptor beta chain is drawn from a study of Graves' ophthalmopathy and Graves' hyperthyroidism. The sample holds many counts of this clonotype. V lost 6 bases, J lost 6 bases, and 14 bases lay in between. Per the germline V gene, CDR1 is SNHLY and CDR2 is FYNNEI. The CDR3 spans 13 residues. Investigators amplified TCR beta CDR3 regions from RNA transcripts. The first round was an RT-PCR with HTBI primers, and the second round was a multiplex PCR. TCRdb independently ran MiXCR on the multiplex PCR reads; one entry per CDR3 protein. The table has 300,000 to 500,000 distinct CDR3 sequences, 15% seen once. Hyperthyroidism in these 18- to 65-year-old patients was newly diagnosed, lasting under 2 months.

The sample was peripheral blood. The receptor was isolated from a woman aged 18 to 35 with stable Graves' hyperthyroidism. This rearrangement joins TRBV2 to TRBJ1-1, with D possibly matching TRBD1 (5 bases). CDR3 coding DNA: TGTGCCAGCAGCTTTAATAGGGACCCTGAAGCTTTCTTT. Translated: CASSFNRDPEAFF.